These T cell receptor beta chains were read from a single sample in a study of Ad26.COV2.S vaccination and SARS-CoV-2 variants. Only in-frame clones appear in the TCRdb table, and some are missing; sequencing was by immunoSEQ multiplex PCR. The profile shows 300,000 to 500,000 clones, about 85% of them singletons. Sequencing used peripheral blood, obtained in a trial of Ad26.COV2.S vaccine versus placebo. All receptors come from a person aged 18-60 years who received the Ad26.COV2.S COVID-19 vaccine or a placebo. Each CDR3 is given with its conserved first and last residue. The D gene is left open where the match is weak. Size tells how often a clone was seen (once, few, many) or the class of an expanded clone, and some rows leave it out.

TRBD1 | TRBJ1-2 | TRBV5-4 | . | TGTGCCAGCAGCTCCTCAGGGGGGGCGGCTGGCTACACCTTC | CASSSSGGAAGYTF
. | TRBJ1-4 | TRBV25-1 | . | TGTGCCAGCAGTGAGCCAGGGGAAAAACTGTTTTTT | CASSEPGEKLFF
. | TRBJ2-7 | TRBV3-1/TRBV3-2 | . | TGTGCCAGCAGCCTCGATGGGGCGTCCCGCGAGCAGTACTTC | CASSLDGASREQYF
. | TRBJ1-5 | TRBV15 | . | TGTGCCACCAGCAGAGGAGGGAGCAATCAGCCCCAGCATTTT | CATSRGGSNQPQHF
TRBD2 | TRBJ2-3 | TRBV7-9 | . | TGTGCCAGCAGCTACTGGGGCATGGGAGGGTACACAGATACGCAGTATTTT | CASSYWGMGGYTDTQYF
. | TRBJ1-1 | TRBV5-4 | . | TGTGCCAGCAGCTTGGGCGGGGGGCTCGGAGCTTTCTTT | CASSLGGGLGAFF
TRBD1 | TRBJ2-5 | TRBV7-7 | once | TGTGCTAGCAGCCTGGACAGGGGTGTCCAAGAGACCCAGTACTTC | CASSLDRGVQETQYF
. | TRBJ1-2 | TRBV12-3/TRBV12-4 | . | TGTGCCAGCAGTAACCAGGGCTATGGCTACACCTTC | CASSNQGYGYTF
. | TRBJ1-4 | TRBV3-1/TRBV3-2 | . | TGTGCCAGCAGCCAAGACGCGGCTAGGGTCGGAGAAAAACTGTTTTTT | CASSQDAARVGEKLFF
. | TRBJ2-7 | TRBV7-2 | once | TGTGCCAGCAGTCCGAGAGGGGTCGCCTACGAGCAGTACTTC | CASSPRGVAYEQYF
TRBD2 | TRBJ2-3 | TRBV5-1 | . | TGCGCCAGCAGCACCGGACTAGCAGATACGCAGTATTTT | CASSTGLADTQYF
TRBD1 | TRBJ1-2 | TRBV2 | . | TGTGCCACCAAAAGCCCCTGGACAGGGGGTGGCTACACCTTC | CATKSPWTGGGYTF
. | TRBJ2-7 | TRBV11-2 | . | TGTGCCAGCAGCTTAGGCTTCGGGGGCGAGCAGTACTTC | CASSLGFGGEQYF
. | TRBJ2-7 | TRBV11-2 | . | TGTGCCAGCTTCGATCGCGGGGCGAGCTCCTACGAGCAGTACTTC | CASFDRGASSYEQYF
. | TRBJ2-2 | TRBV7-6 | . | TGTGCCAGCAGCTTAGTCGCGACCGCGAACACCGGGGAGCTGTTTTTT | CASSLVATANTGELFF
TRBD2 | TRBJ2-7 | TRBV4-1 | once | TGCGCCAGCAGCCGAATAGCGGGGGCCGCCTACGAGCAGTACTTC | CASSRIAGAAYEQYF
. | TRBJ2-2 | TRBV19 | . | TGTGCCAGTAGTAACCGGCTAACCGGGGAGCTGTTTTTT | CASSNRLTGELFF
. | TRBJ2-6 | TRBV28 | . | TGTGCCACCAGCTGGTTTCGGGGTACCGGGGCCAACGTCCTGACTTTC | CATSWFRGTGANVLTF
. | TRBJ2-6 | TRBV19 | . | TGTGCCAGTAGTATAGGGTACAGCTCTGGGGCCAACGTCCTGACTTTC | CASSIGYSSGANVLTF
. | TRBJ2-3 | TRBV12-3/TRBV12-4 | . | TGTGCCAGCACGGTCAGCGCAGATACGCAGTATTTT | CASTVSADTQYF
. | TRBJ1-2 | TRBV6-5 | . | TGTGCCAGCAGTTACTCGAAGGTGATGTCGAATGGCTACACCTTC | CASSYSKVMSNGYTF
. | TRBJ2-7 | TRBV5-1 | . | TGCGCCAGCAGCACGGACTCCGGGGGCTACGAGCAGTACTTC | CASSTDSGGYEQYF
. | TRBJ1-3 | TRBV3-1/TRBV3-2 | . | TGTGCCAGCAGCCAAAGGACGTTAACCACCATATATTTT | CASSQRTLTTIYF
. | TRBJ1-2 | TRBV5-4 | few | TGTGCCAGCAGCCCGGCCAGTGGTGGCTCTGGCTACACCTTC | CASSPASGGSGYTF
. | TRBJ1-2 | TRBV6-5 | . | TGTGCCAGCAGTTACTCCATCCAGGTTTCGTTCTATGGCTACACCTTC | CASSYSIQVSFYGYTF
. | TRBJ2-7 | TRBV7-9 | . | TGTGCCAGCAGCTCCGGGACTGCACCCGAGCAGTACTTC | CASSSGTAPEQYF
TRBD1 | TRBJ2-7 | TRBV6-1 | . | TGTGCCAGCAGTGACCTCGGACAGGGCTCCTTCTCCTACGAGCAGTACTTC | CASSDLGQGSFSYEQYF